This entry features one T cell receptor (beta chain) sequence. The antigen is not known. TCRdb re-called the RT-PCR reads with MiXCR, one entry per CDR3 protein. The sample carries fewer than 600,000 distinct CDR3 sequences, 6% to 9% recorded once. V was clipped by 6 bases and J by 1 base, with 9 bases between them. Germline V gives CDR1 LGHNA, CDR2 YNFKEQ. The CDR3 length is 13 residues. The data originate from a study of response to subunit inactivated influenza vaccine. Overall study findings and caveats: New T cells are recruited in small numbers by each seasonal influenza vaccination, according to the authors' suggestion.

The source is a man between 45 and 75 years old who received an inactivated influenza vaccine. Sequences were derived from PBMCs from blood, sampled 23 months after vaccination. The chain is built from TRBV4-2 and TRBJ1-1; D is unresolved. CDR3 DNA sequence: TGTGCCAGCAGTACGTCCAGGAACACTGAAGCTTTCTTT. The encoded protein is CASSTSRNTEAFF.